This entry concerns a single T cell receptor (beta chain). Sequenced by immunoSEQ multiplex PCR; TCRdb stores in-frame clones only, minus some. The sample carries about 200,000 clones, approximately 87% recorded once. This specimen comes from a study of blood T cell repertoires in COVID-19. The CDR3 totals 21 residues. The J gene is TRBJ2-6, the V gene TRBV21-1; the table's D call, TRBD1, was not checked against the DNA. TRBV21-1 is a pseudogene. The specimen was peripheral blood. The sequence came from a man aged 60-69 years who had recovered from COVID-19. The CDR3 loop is CASSKVRYSAGLPSGANVLTF. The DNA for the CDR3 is TGTGCCAGCAGCAAGGTGAGGTATAGTGCAGGGTTACCTTCTGGGGCCAACGTCCTGACTTTC.